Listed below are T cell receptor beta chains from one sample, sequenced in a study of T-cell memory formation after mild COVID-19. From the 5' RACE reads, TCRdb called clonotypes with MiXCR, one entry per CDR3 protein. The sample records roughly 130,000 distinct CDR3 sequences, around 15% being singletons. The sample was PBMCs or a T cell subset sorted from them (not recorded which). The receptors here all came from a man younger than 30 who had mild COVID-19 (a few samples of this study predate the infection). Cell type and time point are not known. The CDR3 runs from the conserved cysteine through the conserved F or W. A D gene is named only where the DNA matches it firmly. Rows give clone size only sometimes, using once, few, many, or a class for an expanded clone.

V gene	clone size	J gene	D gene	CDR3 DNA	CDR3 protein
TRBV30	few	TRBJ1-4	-	TGTGCCTGGAGTGTACGCGGGAGCCTGTACTCTGAAAAACTGTTTTTT	CAWSVRGSLYSEKLFF
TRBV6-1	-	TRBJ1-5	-	TGTGCCAGCAATCGAGACGACAATCAGCCCCAGCATTTT	CASNRDDNQPQHF
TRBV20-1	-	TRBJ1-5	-	TGCAGTGCTCGCGGGGACTGGGGTGGCAATCAGCCCCAGCATTTT	CSARGDWGGNQPQHF
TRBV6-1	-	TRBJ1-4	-	TGTGCCAGCAGTGACTTCACCAGGGAACTGTTTTTT	CASSDFTRELFF
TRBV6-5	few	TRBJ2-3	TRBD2	TGTGCCAGCAGTTCACCGGGACTAGCGGGGAACACAGATACGCAGTATTTT	CASSSPGLAGNTDTQYF
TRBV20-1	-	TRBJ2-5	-	TGCAGTGCTAGAGTAGTAGGGATTGCCCAGTACTTC	CSARVVGIAQYF
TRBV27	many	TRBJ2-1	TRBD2	TGTGCCAGCTGTACTCGGGGGGATGAGCAGTTCTTC	CASCTRGDEQFF
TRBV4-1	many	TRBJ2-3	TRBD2	TGCGCCAGCAGCCAACCAGGGAGAAGAGGAGCGGGGGGTTCAGATACGCAGTATTTT	CASSQPGRRGAGGSDTQYF
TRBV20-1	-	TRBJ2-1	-	TGCAGTGCTACCAGGGCCCATGAGCAGTTCTTC	CSATRAHEQFF
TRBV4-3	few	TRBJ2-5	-	TGCGCCAGCAGCCACACCGGGGGGCCAGCGACCCAGTACTTC	CASSHTGGPATQYF
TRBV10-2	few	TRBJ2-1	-	TGCGCCAGCAGTGAGTGGACTCGCGGAGAGCAGTTCTTC	CASSEWTRGEQFF
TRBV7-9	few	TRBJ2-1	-	TGTGCCATACCCGCCGGGGGAACCTACAATGAGCAGTTCTTC	CAIPAGGTYNEQFF
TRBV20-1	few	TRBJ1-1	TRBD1	TGCAGTGCCGTAGGGGGCTTAACTGAAGCTTTCTTT	CSAVGGLTEAFF
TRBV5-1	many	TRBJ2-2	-	TGCGCCAGCAGTAGTAGTGTGACCGAACTAGCCTCGAGCACCGGGGAGCTGTTTTTT	CASSSSVTELASSTGELFF